This TCR beta chain was recovered during a study of OX40 agonist ivuxolimab in advanced cancers. Assay: immunoSEQ multiplex PCR; the TCRdb copy retains only in-frame clones and omits some. This table holds about 70,000 clones, 88% found once. The V end lost 2 bases, the J end lost 2 bases, and 8 bases lay between the germline ends. The germline gives CDR1 MNHNS, CDR2 SASEGT. CDR3 length: 14 amino acids. The J gene is TRBJ2-3, the V gene TRBV6-1, with a weak D call TRBD1 (5 bases). The TCR comes from an adult with an advanced solid tumor such as melanoma, head and neck, liver or kidney cancer. The material was CD4+ or CD8+ T cells sorted from blood, obtained in a trial of the OX40 agonist ivuxolimab. The CDR3 here is CASSERGATDTQYF. CDR3 DNA: TGTGCCAGCAGTGAACGTGGGGCCACAGATACGCAGTATTTT.